This entry describes one T cell receptor (beta chain). Its antigen has not been determined. No qualities accompany the bases; no much larger clone lies one base away. This sample was included in a study of blood T cell repertoires in COVID-19 (dated by TCRdb to 2018 to 2020). Regarding the study in general: Samples covering the acute and convalescent phases of COVID-19 were provided by collaborators in the United States, Italy and Spain. A freely available public database, intended as a resource for researchers studying the immune response to SARS-CoV-2, is where the repertoires were released. Sample metadata almost always included a de-identified subject ID, COVID-19 status, age in years and sex. The material from the prospective study consisted of cDNA or gDNA derived from T cells, B-cell-depleted T cells, or PBMCs. Samples were obtained from the ongoing ImmuneRACE study (first 160 participants) and from approximately 1,200 subjects provided by 6 global collaborators. Where HLA class I and class II types were available, the types were taken from metadata supplied by the sample provider, not from assay-based typing. Deeply sampled blood TCRbeta repertoires from subjects exposed to, actively infected with, or recovered from COVID-19 were included in the dataset. Results and caveats for the whole study, not just this receptor: The quantity of clinical and demographic metadata differed by source and by participant and was supplied without curation.

The CDR3 has 15 amino acids, counting the end cysteine and phenylalanine. Only CDR3 DNA is held: 45 bases, read in frame from base 1. Sequences LNHDA (CDR1) and SQIVND (CDR2) are obtained from the germline V gene (reference sequence). The junction carries 12 bases between V and J, which are trimmed by 5 bases and 0 bases respectively. TCRbeta CDR3 regions were amplified from genomic DNA by means of the immunoSEQ Assay, a bias-controlled multiplex PCR. Regarding the original processing steps: The number of nucleated cells in each sample was estimated by amplification of reference gene primers within the assay. To quantify the absolute abundance of each unique TCRbeta CDR3 rearrangement, sequence reads were collapsed and filtered. For each sample, productive Simpson clonality was calculated as the square root of Simpson's diversity index over productive rearrangements. TCRdb took over this immuneACCESS table, retaining in-frame rearrangements with V and J assigned. Such tables are incomplete; in checked studies, under half of the missing clones stem from an unresolved V gene, and the remainder is unexplained. That table gives V, J and clone size, and the DNA gave D and trimming. The sample table contains about 150,000 clones; only one count was recorded for 75% to 90% of them. The biggest ten clones account for approximately 2.3% of the sample.

The collaborating institutions used their own protocols to collect whole blood in K2EDTA tubes. For TCRbeta analysis, collaborator samples were shipped as frozen whole blood, as isolated PBMCs, or as DNA extracted from either sample type. Sequenced sample: peripheral blood. Recombination joined TRBV19 with TRBJ2-3; the best D guess is TRBD2, with 6 bases matching. The receptor comes from a woman aged 70-85 years with acute or convalescent COVID-19. CDR3 reads: CASSFSGSSTDTQYF. The DNA reads TGTGCCAGTAGTTTTAGCGGATCCAGCACAGATACGCAGTATTTT.